This TCR beta chain was sequenced for a study of T-cell reconstitution after alpha-beta-depleted transplantation in children (dated by TCRdb to the mid-2010s). Describing the broader study: Using TCR repertoire profiling, the study followed T-cell immune reconstitution in a quantitative way in children after TCRalphabeta/CD19-depleted allogeneic hematopoietic cell transplantation.

To note about this clonotype: No cognate antigen has been identified for it. The input lacks base qualities; no much larger clone sits a single base away.

Reading from cysteine to phenylalanine, the CDR3 counts 15 amino acids. Just the 45-base CDR3 DNA is kept, in frame starting at base 1. V is cut by 4 bases and J by 2 bases, and the space between the germline ends is 12 bases. CDR1 SGHDT and CDR2 YYEEEE were looked up in the germline V gene. Receptors were amplified or captured by PCR. The instrument given in TCRdb is Illumina HiSeq 2500. TCR library preparation used molecular barcoding, with unique molecular identifiers applied to normalize quantification of the TCRbeta repertoire. TCRdb ran its own pipeline on the public reads, namely fastp trimming at Q25 and MiXCR clone calling, and kept in-frame beta chains. CDR3 protein sequences are deduplicated, and each keeps its most common genes and DNA. Across this sample there are approximately 400,000 distinct CDR3 sequences, with approximately 10% seen only once. The ten largest clones capture over 4.5% of the sample.

Here the chain combines TRBV5-6 and TRBJ2-2; confidence is insufficient to name the D gene. This TCR was recovered from a human donor who donated a stem cell graft to a child with acute myeloid leukemia. Sequencing used PBMCs from the stem cell graft donor, obtained from the stem cell graft. In nucleotides, the sequence is TGTGCCAGCAGCCCAACAGCCGCAAACACCGGGGAGCTGTTTTTT. This gives the protein CASSPTAANTGELFF.